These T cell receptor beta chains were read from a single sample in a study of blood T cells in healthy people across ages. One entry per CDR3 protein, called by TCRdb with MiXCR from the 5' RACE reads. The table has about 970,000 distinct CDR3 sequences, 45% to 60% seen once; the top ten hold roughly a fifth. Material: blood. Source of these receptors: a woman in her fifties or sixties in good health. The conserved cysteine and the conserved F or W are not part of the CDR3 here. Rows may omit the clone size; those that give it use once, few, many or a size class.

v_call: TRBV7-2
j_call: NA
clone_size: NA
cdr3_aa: ASSRDLASETQY

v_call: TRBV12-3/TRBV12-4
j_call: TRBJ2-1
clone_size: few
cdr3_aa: ASSLADGRGNEQF

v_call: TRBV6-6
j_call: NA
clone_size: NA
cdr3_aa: ASRRESTSGSVYEQY

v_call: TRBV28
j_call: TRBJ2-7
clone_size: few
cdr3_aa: ASHRQVPYEQY

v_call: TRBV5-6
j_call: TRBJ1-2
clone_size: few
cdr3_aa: ASRGTASLYYGYT

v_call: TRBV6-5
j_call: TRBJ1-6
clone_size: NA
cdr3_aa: ASSYRQGRDSPLH

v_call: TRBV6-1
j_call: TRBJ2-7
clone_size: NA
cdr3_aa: ASRGQYLGYEQY

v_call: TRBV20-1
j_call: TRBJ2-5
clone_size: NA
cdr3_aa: SARPQREWQTQY

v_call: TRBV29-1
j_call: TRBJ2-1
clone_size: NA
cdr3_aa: SVVGTGTLSSYNEQF

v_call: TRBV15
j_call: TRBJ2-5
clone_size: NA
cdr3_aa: ATSRVFGSIQETQY

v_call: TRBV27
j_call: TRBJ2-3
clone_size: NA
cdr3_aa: ASSPTSGNTDTQY

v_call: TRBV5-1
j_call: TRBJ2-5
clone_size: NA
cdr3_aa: ASINSGRADETQY

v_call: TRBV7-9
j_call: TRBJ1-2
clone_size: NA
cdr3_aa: ASSLSDCGYT

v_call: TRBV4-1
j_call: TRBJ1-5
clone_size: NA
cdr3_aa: ASSQGRIRTLNQPQH

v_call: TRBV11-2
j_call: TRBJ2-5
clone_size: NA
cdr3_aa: ASSLVREAMY

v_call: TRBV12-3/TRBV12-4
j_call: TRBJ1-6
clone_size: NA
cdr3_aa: ASSPRGTGGSPLH

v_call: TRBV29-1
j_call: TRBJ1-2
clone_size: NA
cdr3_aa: SVVGGTGGSYGYT

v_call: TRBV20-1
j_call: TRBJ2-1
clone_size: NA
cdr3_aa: SAENSAAGVPYNEQF

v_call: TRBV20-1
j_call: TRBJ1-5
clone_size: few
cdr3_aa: SAIRTGGIDQPQH

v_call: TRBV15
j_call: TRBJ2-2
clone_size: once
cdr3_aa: ATSRIRAIGELF

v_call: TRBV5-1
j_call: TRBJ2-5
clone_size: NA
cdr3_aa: ASSLALQVQETQY

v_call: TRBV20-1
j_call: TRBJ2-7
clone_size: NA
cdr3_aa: SASGGRPYEQY

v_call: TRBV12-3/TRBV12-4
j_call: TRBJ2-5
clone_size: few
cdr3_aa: ASSFRGSKTQY

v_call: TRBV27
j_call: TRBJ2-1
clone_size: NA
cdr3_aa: ASSLWQGGEQF

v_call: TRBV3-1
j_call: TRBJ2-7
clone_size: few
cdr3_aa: ASSQRSSGQGVKQY

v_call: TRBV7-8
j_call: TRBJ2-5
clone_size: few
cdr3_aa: ASSELGEREETQY

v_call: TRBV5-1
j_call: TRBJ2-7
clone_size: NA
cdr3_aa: ASNRLADSSLEQY

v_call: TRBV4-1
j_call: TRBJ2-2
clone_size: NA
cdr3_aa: ASSQLAGAGTGELF

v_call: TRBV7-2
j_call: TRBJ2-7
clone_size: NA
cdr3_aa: ASSLKGQGAGEQY

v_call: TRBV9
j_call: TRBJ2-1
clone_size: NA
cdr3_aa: ASSLGTSGTGSYNEQF

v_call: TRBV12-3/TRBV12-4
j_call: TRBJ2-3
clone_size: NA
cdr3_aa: ASVGGRADTQY

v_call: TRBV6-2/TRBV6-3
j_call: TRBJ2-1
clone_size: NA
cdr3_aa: ATTGQGYNEQF

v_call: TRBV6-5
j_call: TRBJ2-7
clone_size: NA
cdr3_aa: AGSYLRDVEVYEQY

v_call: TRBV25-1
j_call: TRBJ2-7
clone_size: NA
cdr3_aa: ASSETIRQNSYEQY

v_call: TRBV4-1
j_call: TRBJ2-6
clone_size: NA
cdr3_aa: ASSQGVTTAGSGANVLT

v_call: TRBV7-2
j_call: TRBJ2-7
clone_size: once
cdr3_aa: ASSLEVRDCEQY

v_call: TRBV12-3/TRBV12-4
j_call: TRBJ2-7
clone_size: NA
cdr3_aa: ASSLSNSGIYEQY

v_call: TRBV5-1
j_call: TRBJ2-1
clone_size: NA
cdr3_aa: ASSLKGEGSGRAGGHNEQF

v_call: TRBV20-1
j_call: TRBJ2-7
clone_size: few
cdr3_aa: SARGPGTVEQY

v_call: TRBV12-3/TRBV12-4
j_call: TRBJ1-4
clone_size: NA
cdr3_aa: ASSLKGWDEKLF

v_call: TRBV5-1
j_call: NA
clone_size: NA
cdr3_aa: ASSSERTGGFYEQY

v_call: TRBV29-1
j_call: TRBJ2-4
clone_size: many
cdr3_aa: SAELAGIQY

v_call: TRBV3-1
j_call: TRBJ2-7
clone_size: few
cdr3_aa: ASSQSHASYEQY

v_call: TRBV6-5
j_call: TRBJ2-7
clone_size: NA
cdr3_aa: ASSYMGSEQY

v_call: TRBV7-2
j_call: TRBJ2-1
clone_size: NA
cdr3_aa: ASRGTRVQADEQF

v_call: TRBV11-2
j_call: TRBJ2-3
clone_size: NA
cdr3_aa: ASSSDRHSADTQY

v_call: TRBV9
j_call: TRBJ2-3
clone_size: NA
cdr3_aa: TSSVGGDTQY

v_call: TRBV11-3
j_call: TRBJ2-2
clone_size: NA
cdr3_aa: ASSQGRFGTTGELF

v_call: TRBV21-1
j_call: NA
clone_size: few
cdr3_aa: ASMFDQTWGEQY

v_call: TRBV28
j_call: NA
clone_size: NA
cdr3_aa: ASRDLDEQY

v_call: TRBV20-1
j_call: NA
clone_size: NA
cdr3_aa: STGTEETQY

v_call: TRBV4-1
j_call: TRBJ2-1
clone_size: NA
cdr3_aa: ASSQVGRAFYNEQF

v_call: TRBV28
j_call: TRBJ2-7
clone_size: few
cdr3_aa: ASSFPGLGYEQY

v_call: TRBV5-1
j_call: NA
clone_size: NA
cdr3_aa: ASSSRGDLETQY